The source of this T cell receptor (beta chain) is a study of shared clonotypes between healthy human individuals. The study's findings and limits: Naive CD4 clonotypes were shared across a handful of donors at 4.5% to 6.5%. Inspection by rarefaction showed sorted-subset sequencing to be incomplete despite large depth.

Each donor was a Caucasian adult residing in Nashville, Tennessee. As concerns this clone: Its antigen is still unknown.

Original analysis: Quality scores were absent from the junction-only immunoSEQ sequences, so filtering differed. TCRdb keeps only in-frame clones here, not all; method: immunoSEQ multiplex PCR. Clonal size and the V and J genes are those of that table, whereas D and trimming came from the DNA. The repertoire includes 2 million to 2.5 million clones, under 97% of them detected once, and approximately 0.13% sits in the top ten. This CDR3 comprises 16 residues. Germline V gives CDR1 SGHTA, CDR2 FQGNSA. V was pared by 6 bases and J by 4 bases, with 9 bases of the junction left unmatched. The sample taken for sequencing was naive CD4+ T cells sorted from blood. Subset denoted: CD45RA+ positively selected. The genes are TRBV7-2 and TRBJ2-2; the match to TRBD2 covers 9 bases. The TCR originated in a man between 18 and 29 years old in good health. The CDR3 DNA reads TGTGCCAGCAGACCTTTAGCGGGAGCGGTCACCGGGGAGCTGTTTTTT. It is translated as CASRPLAGAVTGELFF. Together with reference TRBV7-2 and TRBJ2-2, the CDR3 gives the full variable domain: GAGVSQSPSNKVTEKGKDVELRCDPISGHTALYWYRQSLGQGLEFLIYFQGNSAPDKSGLPSDRFSAERTGGSVSTLTIQRTQQEDSAVYLCASRPLAGAVTGELFFGEGSRLTVL.